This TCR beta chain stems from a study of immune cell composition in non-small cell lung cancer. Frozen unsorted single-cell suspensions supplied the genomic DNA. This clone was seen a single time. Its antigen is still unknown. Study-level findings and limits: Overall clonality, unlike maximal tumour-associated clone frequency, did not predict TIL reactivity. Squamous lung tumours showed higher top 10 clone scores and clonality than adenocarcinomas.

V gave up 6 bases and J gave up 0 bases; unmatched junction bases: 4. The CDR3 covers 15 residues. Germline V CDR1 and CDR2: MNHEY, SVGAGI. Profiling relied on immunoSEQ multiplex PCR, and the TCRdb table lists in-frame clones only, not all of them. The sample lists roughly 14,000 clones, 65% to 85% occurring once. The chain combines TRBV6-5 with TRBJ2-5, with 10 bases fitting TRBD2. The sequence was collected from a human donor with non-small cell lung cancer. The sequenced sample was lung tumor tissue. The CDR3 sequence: CASRRLAGYQETQYF. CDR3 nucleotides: TGTGCCAGCAGGCGACTAGCGGGTTACCAAGAGACCCAGTACTTC.